The clone carrying this TCR beta chain was counted a few times. The PCR employed 60 Vbeta primers together with 13 Jbeta primers. Produced via immunoSEQ multiplex PCR; TCRdb's table is partial and in-frame only. The sample lists about 97,000 clones; around 82% were seen once. The germline CDR1 and CDR2 sequences are SGHVS and FQNEAQ. V was pared by 1 base and J by 5 bases, with 2 bases of the junction left unmatched. The CDR3 has 14 amino acids. These data come from a study of cytomegalovirus exposure and HLA in healthy donors. Overall study context: From about 180 million T cells, an earlier analysis saw approximately 110 million unique TCR beta sequences.

The chain couples TRBV7-8 to TRBJ1-1; 9 nucleotides match TRBD1. Sequencing used PBMCs. The TCR comes from a man aged 35 to 55 in good health and CMV-seropositive. The CDR3 bases are TGTGCCAGCAGCTTAGTACAGGGGGCGACTGAAGCTTTCTTT. It translates to CASSLVQGATEAFF.